What follows are 13 T cell receptor beta chains derived from one specimen sequenced in a study of shared clonotypes between healthy human individuals. Naive CD8 cells were CD45RO-negative, positively selected for CCR7, excluding terminally differentiated effector memory CD45RA+ cells. Clones were read by immunoSEQ multiplex PCR, and TCRdb kept only the in-frame ones, dropping some. This table has about 2 million clones, about 95% appearing once. Sample: naive CD8+ T cells sorted from blood. The origin of the receptors is a man aged 18 to 30 in good health.

The rearrangement joins TRBV4-1 to TRBJ2-3, with D unresolved. This CDR3 has 17 amino acids. V shed 0 bases and J shed 0 bases, with 13 bases lying between them. Germline V gene lookup returns CDR1 MGHRA and CDR2 YSYEKL. The CDR3: CASSQDQAITSTDTQYF. CDR3 bases: TGCGCCAGCAGCCAAGATCAAGCGATCACTAGCACAGATACGCAGTATTTT.

The chain couples TRBV7-2 to TRBJ1-2; 9 nucleotides agree with TRBD1. Germline V CDR1 and CDR2: SGHTA, FQGNSA. The V segment lost 6 bases and the J segment 3 bases; nucleotides outside the gene matches: 11. This CDR3 comprises 16 residues. CDR3 sequence reads: CASRGTGSWLHYGYTF. The CDR3 coding sequence is TGTGCCAGCAGGGGGACAGGGAGTTGGCTTCACTATGGCTACACCTTC. The full variable domain, its missing parts supplied by reference TRBV7-2 and TRBJ1-2, is GAGVSQSPSNKVTEKGKDVELRCDPISGHTALYWYRQSLGQGLEFLIYFQGNSAPDKSGLPSDRFSAERTGGSVSTLTIQRTQQEDSAVYLCASRGTGSWLHYGYTFGSGTRLTVV.

V gene TRBV29-1 combines with J gene TRBJ2-7, with 9 bases aligning to TRBD2. Germline V gene lookup returns CDR1 SQVTM and CDR2 ANQGSEA. V was pared by 0 bases and J by 3 bases, with 6 bases of the junction left unmatched. There are 15 residues in the CDR3. The CDR3 loop is CSVEEVAGALYEQYF. The DNA for the CDR3 is TGCAGCGTTGAAGAGGTAGCGGGAGCACTCTACGAGCAGTACTTC.

The rearrangement uses TRBV7-9 and TRBJ2-1; D is possibly TRBD2 (5 bases). Germline V gene data show CDR1 as SEHNR and CDR2 as FQNEAQ (reference sequence). Trimming shortened V by 5 bases and J by 0 bases, and 8 bases separated the two germline ends. CDR3 length: 14 residues. CDR3 loop: CASSAGSSYNEQFF. The DNA of the CDR3 is TGTGCCAGCAGCGCGGGTAGCTCCTACAATGAGCAGTTCTTC. Filled out from reference TRBV7-9 and TRBJ2-1, the complete variable domain reads DTGVSQNPRHKITKRGQNVTFRCDPISEHNRLYWYRQTLGQGPEFLTYFQNEAQLEKSRLLSDRFSAERPKGSFSTLEIQRTEQGDSAMYLCASSAGSSYNEQFFGPGTRLTVL.

This clone was seen a single time. This chain links TRBV19 with TRBJ1-1, with unresolved D. The CDR3 length is 14 residues. The germline V gene has CDR1 LNHDA and CDR2 SQIVND (reference sequence). V was cut by 6 bases and J by 1 base, with 12 bases left in between. CDR3 protein: CASSLGVWNTEAFF. CDR3 coding DNA: TGTGCCAGTAGCCTCGGTGTTTGGAACACTGAAGCTTTCTTT.

CDR3 DNA: TGCGCCAGCAGGGGGGGACAGATCCAAGAGACCCAGTACTTC. This translates into CASRGGQIQETQYF. This chain uses TRBV10-2 with TRBJ2-5, with a possible D match to TRBD1 (7 bases). Per germline, CDR1 WSHSY and CDR2 SAAADI. Trimming took off 6 bases at V and 1 base at J, with 12 bases between the two ends. This CDR3 is 14 amino acids long.

The gene calls are TRBV6-5 and TRBJ2-7; no definite D call. This CDR3 spans 16 amino acids. Trimming removed 0 bases from V and 0 bases from J, with 12 bases in between. Germline V gene data show CDR1 as MNHEY and CDR2 as SVGAGI. The CDR3 sequence: CASSYSIGATSYEQYF. The CDR3 nucleotides are TGTGCCAGCAGTTACTCGATAGGAGCTACCTCCTACGAGCAGTACTTC.

The chain carries TRBV27 and TRBJ2-7; a possible D gene is TRBD1 (5 bases). V shed 3 bases and J shed 5 bases, with 11 bases lying between them. Germline CDR1 is MNHEY and CDR2 is SMNVEV (reference sequence). This CDR3 has 13 amino acids. The CDR3: CASSFSPGNEQYF. The CDR3 nucleotides are TGTGCCAGCAGTTTTTCCCCAGGGAACGAGCAGTACTTC.

The rearrangement joins TRBV29-1 to TRBJ2-2; TRBD2 might be the D (5 bases). Trimming left V 0 bases short and J 5 bases short, with 10 bases between. CDR1 and CDR2 from the germline V gene are SQVTM and ANQGSEA. The CDR3 extends over 14 amino acids. CDR3 amino acids: CSVEEAGWTGELFF. The DNA of the CDR3 is TGCAGCGTTGAAGAGGCGGGTTGGACCGGGGAGCTGTTTTTT.

The chain combines TRBV28 with TRBJ2-1, with D possibly TRBD1 on 6 matching bases. Germline V gene sequence: CDR1 MDHEN, CDR2 SYDVKM. The CDR3 runs to 15 residues. With 2 bases removed from V and 6 bases from J, the gap between germline ends came to 14 bases. The DNA of the CDR3 is TGTGCCAGCAGTTTACGAACGACAGGAGGCAATGAGCAGTTCTTC. It specifies CASSLRTTGGNEQFF.

V usage is TRBV30 and J usage is TRBJ2-3; tentatively, D is TRBD1 (6 bases). Trimming shortened V by 6 bases and J by 6 bases, and 19 bases separated the two germline ends. The CDR3 extends over 14 amino acids. From germline, CDR1 is GTSNPN and CDR2 SVGIG (reference sequence). The CDR3 DNA sequence: TGTGCCTGCATAACAGGGTATTCATGGGATACGCAGTATTTT. This codes for CACITGYSWDTQYF.

V gene TRBV6-1 combines with J gene TRBJ1-4, with D possibly matching TRBD1 (6 bases). The germline V gene encodes CDR1 MNHNS and CDR2 SASEGT. The ends were cut back, 5 bases at V and 4 bases at J, with 11 bases in the middle. The CDR3 contains 14 residues. CDR3 in DNA: TGTGCCAGCAGTACGACAGGTCTTAATGAAAAACTGTTTTTT. Its protein product is CASSTTGLNEKLFF.

V and J are TRBV12-5 and TRBJ2-7, with D possibly matching TRBD1 (5 bases). In germline, CDR1 is LGHNT, CDR2 FRNRAP. V dropped 5 bases and J dropped 0 bases, with 14 bases sitting between them. CDR3 size: 15 residues. CDR3: CASGTDRASSYEQYF. As DNA, the CDR3 is TGTGCTAGTGGTACAGACAGAGCGAGCTCCTACGAGCAGTACTTC. Variable domain in full (rest from reference TRBV12-5 and TRBJ2-7): DARVTQTPRHKVTEMGQEVTMRCQPILGHNTVFWYRQTMMQGLELLAYFRNRAPLDDSGMPKDRFSAEMPDATLATLKIQPSEPRDSAVYFCASGTDRASSYEQYFGPGTRLTVT.